The T cell receptor beta chain described here comes from a study of B cell selection in AIRE deficiency. Study conclusions and caveats: Patient Tconv cells held 25% to 35% of Treg sequences shared by healthy donors. Healthy Tconv contained about 37% of shared healthy Treg sequences; only TCRbeta sequenced.

Assay: immunoSEQ multiplex PCR; the TCRdb copy retains only in-frame clones and omits some. This table has approximately 24,000 clones, roughly 95% appearing once. With 6 bases clipped from V and 2 bases from J, the junction kept 5 bases outside the gene matches. The germline gives CDR1 SGHRS, CDR2 YFSETQ. This CDR3 is 15 amino acids long. On this clone: Antigen specificity is unknown.

Conventional CD4 T cells were sorted as CD4+CD127+ cells. Healthy unrelated donors supplied the control samples. Sequencing used CD4+CD127+ conventional T cells sorted from PBMCs. The receptor was derived from a human donor in good health. The V gene is TRBV5-1, the J gene TRBJ1-4, with 9 bases fitting TRBD1. CDR3 sequence (DNA): TGCGCCAGCACCGACACAGGGGGCACTAATGAAAAACTGTTTTTT. Translated: CASTDTGGTNEKLFF.